A single sample is the source of the 22 T cell receptor beta chains below, sequenced in a study of tissue T cells after allogeneic stem cell transplantation. Time point reported: mouse harvest day 7 after allogeneic transplant. Tail vein injection delivered 10^7 T-cell-depleted bone marrow cells and 10^6 splenic CD5+ T cells. Only in-frame clones appear in the TCRdb table, and some are missing; sequencing was by immunoSEQ multiplex PCR. The table lists over 8,500 clones, approximately 47% of them singletons, with under 1.5% in the top ten. Sequencing input: skin. The receptors stem from a female BALB/c mouse given C57BL/6 T cells with graft-versus-host disease after an allogeneic hematopoietic cell transplant.

This clone was detected once. Any gene name here is a mouse gene name. The sequenced fragment ends 1 residue before the CDR3 boundary, so the rest is inferred from the germline J gene. The chain uses TRBV1 and TRBJ1-6; 8 bases fit TRBD1. TRBJ1-6 is assigned to the ORF class and has an uncertain function. Trimming removed 3 bases from V and 4 bases from J; junction bases left unmatched: 2. Germline assignment: CDR1 NSQYPW and CDR2 LRSPGD (reference sequence). CDR3 size: 15 residues. CDR3 protein: CTCSARDRYNSPLYF. Partial CDR3 DNA: TGCACCTGCAGTGCCCGGGACAGGTATAATTCGCCCCTCTAC.

Remarks on this clone: All gene names here are mouse names. The read ends 1 residue before the CDR3 terminus; that terminus is restored from the germline J gene. The chain carries TRBV13-2 and TRBJ2-1; D gene unclear. V lost 4 bases, J lost 3 bases, and 5 bases lay in between. The germline gives CDR1 NNHNN, CDR2 SYGAGS (reference sequence). CDR3 length equals 12 residues. This CDR3 reads CASGRVYAEQFF. CDR3 bases read: TGTGCCAGCGGTCGGGTCTATGCTGAGCAGTTC.

The table lists this clone with a few counts. All gene names here are mouse names. The read stops 1 residue short of the end of the CDR3; the missing end is completed from the germline J gene. The genes are TRBV12-1 and TRBJ2-2; D is ambiguous. The CDR3 consists of 11 residues. The V end was cut by 4 bases, the J end by 5 bases, with 4 bases between. CDR1 SGHSN and CDR2 HYEKVE come from the germline V gene. CDR3 protein: CASSPTGQLYF. The part of the CDR3 DNA that was read is TGTGCCAGCTCCCCTACCGGGCAGCTCTAC.

Comments on this clone: Mouse germline and gene names are used. Read sequence stops 1 residue before the CDR3 end, and the germline J gene provides the missing end. The rearrangement joins TRBV23 to TRBJ1-2; no DNA check was done on the table's D call, TRBD1. The germline CDR1 and CDR2 sequences are KGHTA and FQNQQP. The CDR3 length is 14 residues. The CDR3 here is CSSSRRTDGSDYTF. CDR3 bases read: TGCTCCAGCAGTCGGCGGACAGACGGCTCCGACTACACC.

Turning to this clone: Gene labels here are mouse ones. The CDR3 is cut off 1 residue early in the read; its end comes from the germline J gene. This chain connects TRBV16 to TRBJ1-3, with D possibly matching TRBD1 (6 bases). CDR3 length equals 16 residues. The germline V and J ends were trimmed by 1 base and 0 bases, with 10 bases remaining between them. Germline V gene data show CDR1 as SGHSA and CDR2 as FRNQAP. The CDR3 region is CASSLVQGRSGNTLYF. The CDR3 bases that were read are TGTGCAAGCAGCTTAGTCCAGGGGCGTTCTGGAAATACGCTCTAT.

For this clone: These gene names are mouse names. The read terminates 1 residue before the CDR3 end, so the remaining end is supplied by the germline J gene. The genes are TRBV26 and TRBJ1-6; D is unresolved. TRBJ1-6 is labeled an ORF, and its function is uncertain. Germline V gene sequence: CDR1 KGHPV, CDR2 FQNQEV (reference sequence). The CDR3 is 14 amino acids. V was trimmed by 6 bases and J by 3 bases, leaving 9 bases between them. The CDR3: CASSPDNYNSPLYF. The part of the CDR3 DNA that was read is TGTGCCAGCAGCCCCGACAACTATAATTCGCCCCTCTAC.

This clone was counted only a few times. Gene and germline names: mouse. Sequencing ends 1 residue short of the CDR3 end; the germline J gene provides the rest. The chain combines TRBV26 with TRBJ1-3, with 10 bases aligning to TRBD1. Germline-derived CDR1 and CDR2 are KGHPV and FQNQEV (reference sequence). The CDR3 covers 13 residues. J gave up 2 bases and V 8 bases, and 0 bases lay outside the gene matches. Incomplete CDR3 DNA: TGTGCCAGCGGACAGGGGGCTGGAAATACGCTCTAT. It yields the protein CASGQGAGNTLY. The whole CDR3 protein reads CASGQGAGNTLYF.

On this clone itself: The germline and genes are mouse ones. The sequenced fragment ends 1 residue before the CDR3 boundary, so the rest is inferred from the germline J gene. This sequence joins TRBV3 and TRBJ1-4; weak D call: TRBD1 (5 bases). V was pared by 3 bases and J by 5 bases, with 10 bases between. Germline CDR1 is SNHLY and CDR2 is FYNGKV (reference sequence). This CDR3 region has 14 residues. The DNA read from the CDR3 is TGTGCCAGCAGCTTTGGGGGTGGGAACGAAAGATTATTT. Translated: CASSFGGGNERLF. The CDR3, in full, reads CASSFGGGNERLFF.

Only a few counts were recorded for this clone. Gene names and germline refer to mouse. The missing CDR3 end, 1 residue past where the read stops, is filled in from the germline J gene. This chain uses TRBV26 with TRBJ1-3; possibly TRBD1 for D (6 bases). This CDR3 contains 14 residues. Germline V lookup: CDR1 KGHPV, CDR2 FQNQEV (reference sequence). Deletions cut 6 bases from V and 2 bases from J, with 11 bases between. CDR3: CASRVTGAGNTLYF. CDR3 bases read: TGTGCCAGCAGGGTGACAGGAGCTGGAAATACGCTCTAT.

In regard to this clone: Germline and genes here are mouse. The read comes to an end 1 residue before the CDR3 does, leaving the germline J gene to fill in the end. This chain uses TRBV13-2 with TRBJ2-7, with 8 positions matching TRBD2. V trimming: 2 bases; J trimming: 6 bases; junction bases outside the gene matches: 7. In germline, CDR1 is NNHNN, CDR2 SYGAGS (reference sequence). This CDR3 region has 14 residues. CDR3: CASGEGGARGEQYF. The part of the CDR3 DNA that was read is TGTGCCAGCGGTGAGGGGGGGGCGAGGGGTGAACAGTAC.

This clone was counted only a few times. Each gene name is a mouse one. The read ends 1 residue before the CDR3 terminus; that terminus is restored from the germline J gene. The chain is built from TRBV26 and TRBJ2-3; tentatively, D is TRBD2 (7 bases). The CDR3 extends over 15 amino acids. Trimming shortened V by 0 bases and J by 1 base, and 8 bases separated the two germline ends. Germline V gene data show CDR1 as KGHPV and CDR2 as FQNQEV (reference sequence). This CDR3 is CASSLSGGRAETLYF. Partial CDR3 DNA: TGTGCCAGCAGTCTGTCCGGGGGGCGTGCAGAAACGCTGTAT.

Comment on this clone: The listed genes are named as in mouse. Read sequence stops 1 residue before the CDR3 end, and the germline J gene provides the missing end. V gene TRBV1 combines with J gene TRBJ2-4; 7 nucleotides line up with TRBD2. The CDR3 length is 16 residues. CDR1 is NSQYPW and CDR2 is LRSPGD in the germline V gene (reference sequence). J gave up 0 bases and V 0 bases, and 3 bases lay outside the gene matches. The CDR3 region is CTCSADPGGSQNTLYF. The sequenced CDR3 bases are TGCACCTGCAGTGCAGATCCTGGGGGTAGTCAAAACACCTTGTAC.

Regarding this clone: The genes and germline here are from mouse. The read terminates 1 residue before the CDR3 end, so the remaining end is supplied by the germline J gene. This sequence joins TRBV3 and TRBJ2-2; TRBD2 agrees at 10 bases. Per the germline V gene, CDR1 is SNHLY and CDR2 is FYNGKV (reference sequence). The CDR3 is 13 residues long. V lost 6 bases, J lost 6 bases, and 1 base stayed unmatched. Incomplete CDR3 DNA: TGTGCCAGCAGGCTGGGGGGGCCCGGGCAGCTCTAC. It is translated as CASRLGGPGQLY. The complete CDR3 sequence is CASRLGGPGQLYF.

A remark on this clone: Gene names are mouse gene names. Sequencing ends 1 residue short of the CDR3 end; the germline J gene provides the rest. The chain carries TRBV26 and TRBJ1-4; D gene uncertain. The CDR3 extends over 13 amino acids. In germline, CDR1 is KGHPV, CDR2 FQNQEV (reference sequence). V lost 3 bases, J lost 4 bases, and 6 bases lay in between. CDR3 bases read: TGTGCCAGCAGTCTTGGCAACAACGAAAGATTATTT. Protein product: CASSLGNNERLF. The full CDR3 protein reads CASSLGNNERLFF.

Turning to this clone: Each gene name is a mouse one. The read ends 1 residue shy of where the CDR3 ends; the end is completed using the germline J gene. The same CDR3 is also encoded by other DNA sequences in this sample. This chain uses TRBV26 with TRBJ2-7; 7 nucleotides agree with TRBD1. The trim removed 6 bases at V and 4 bases at J, leaving 3 bases unmatched. This CDR3 is 12 amino acids long. Germline V CDR1 and CDR2: KGHPV, FQNQEV (reference sequence). The DNA read from the CDR3 is TGTGCCAGCAGCCGGGACAGTTATGAACAGTAC. This gives the protein CASSRDSYEQY. In full, the CDR3 is CASSRDSYEQYF.

With respect to this clone: Mouse gene names and germline throughout. The read ends 1 residue before the CDR3 terminus; that terminus is restored from the germline J gene. At the DNA level, this CDR3 is encoded by other sequences in the same sample as well. The rearrangement links TRBV13-2 to TRBJ2-5; D gene ambiguous. CDR1 NNHNN and CDR2 SYGAGS come from the germline V gene (reference sequence). V was clipped by 0 bases and J by 5 bases, with 1 base between them. The CDR3 covers 11 residues. CDR3 bases read: TGTGCCAGCGGTGATGGAGACACCCAGTAC. Translation gives CASGDGDTQY. The entire CDR3 protein reads CASGDGDTQYF.

This clone was counted a few times. All gene names here are mouse names. The read ends 1 residue early relative to the CDR3; the germline J gene fills the gap. The chain employs TRBV14 and TRBJ2-5; D is uncertain. Trimming stripped 1 base from V and 5 bases from J, with 5 bases between. This CDR3 has 12 amino acids. Germline CDR1 and CDR2: SGHDT and FRDEAV. CDR3 DNA, as far as it was read: TGTGCCAGCAGTTTCGGGGTAGACACCCAGTAC. Translating gives CASSFGVDTQY. The CDR3, in full, reads CASSFGVDTQYF.

This clone was observed a few times. The germline and genes are mouse ones. The CDR3 extends 1 residue past the end of the read, so its final part is completed from the germline J gene. V is TRBV26 and J is TRBJ2-7; possibly TRBD2 for D (6 bases). The CDR3 is 13 residues long. V was cut by 2 bases and J by 5 bases, with 10 bases left in between. CDR1 and CDR2 (germline): KGHPV, FQNQEV (reference sequence). This CDR3 reads CASSLLGFDEQYF. Incomplete CDR3 DNA: TGTGCCAGCAGTCTGCTGGGGTTCGATGAACAGTAC. Complete variable domain (other parts from reference TRBV26 and TRBJ2-7): NSKVIQTPRYLVKGQGQKAKMRCIPEKGHPVVFWYQQNKNNEFKFLINFQNQEVLQQIDMTEKRFSAECPSNSPCSLEIQSSEAGDSALYLCASSLLGFDEQYFGPGTRLTVL.

This clone turned up a few times. Mouse names are used for the genes. The sequence runs out 1 residue before the end of the CDR3; the remainder is reconstructed from the germline J gene. V usage is TRBV14 and J usage is TRBJ2-1; tentatively, D is TRBD1 or TRBD2 (5 bases each). This CDR3 spans 12 amino acids. Trimming shortened V by 1 base and J by 7 bases, and 6 bases separated the two germline ends. CDR1 and CDR2 (germline): SGHDT, FRDEAV. CDR3 loop: CASSFGGAEQFF. The CDR3 bases that were read are TGTGCCAGCAGTTTCGGGGGAGCTGAGCAGTTC.

Details on this clone: The germline and genes are mouse ones. The CDR3 end lies 1 residue beyond the end of the read and is filled in from the germline J gene. The V call is TRBV15, the J call TRBJ2-7, with D possibly matching TRBD1 (6 bases). Trimming took 5 bases from V and 0 from J, leaving 8 bases between them. Germline CDR1 SGHND, CDR2 FRSKSL. This CDR3 is 13 amino acids long. CDR3 in amino acids: CASSTGSSYEQYF. CDR3 DNA (partial): TGTGCCAGCAGTACAGGGAGCTCCTATGAACAGTAC.

Note on this clone: Here the gene names and germline are mouse. The CDR3 end falls 1 residue outside the read, so it is completed with the germline J gene. The gene calls are TRBV26 and TRBJ2-7, with 11 bases matching TRBD2. Germline V lookup: CDR1 KGHPV, CDR2 FQNQEV (reference sequence). The CDR3 totals 14 residues. With V trimmed by 3 bases and J by 4 bases, 2 bases remained unmatched. CDR3 sequence: CASSLWTGGYEQYF. CDR3 bases read: TGTGCCAGCAGTCTCTGGACTGGGGGGTATGAACAGTAC.

On this clone itself: Gene names follow the mouse nomenclature. The read falls 1 residue short of the CDR3 end, and the missing part is taken from the germline J gene. This chain connects TRBV2 to TRBJ2-3; 10 nucleotides match TRBD1. This CDR3 region has 15 residues. CDR1 is LGHNA and CDR2 is YSYQKL in the germline V gene. V lost 4 bases to trimming and J lost 4 bases; unmatched junction nucleotides: 5. This CDR3 is CASSPPGQGTETLYF. The part of the CDR3 DNA that was read is TGTGCCAGCAGCCCCCCGGGACAGGGGACAGAAACGCTGTAT.